These 20 T cell receptor beta chains were all obtained from the same sample, sequenced in a study of T cells after yellow fever vaccination (dated by TCRdb to about 2019). Libraries were made using 5' RACE. Sequencing relied on an Illumina HiSeq 2500. The public reads were reanalyzed by TCRdb: fastp trimming at Q25, MiXCR alignment, in-frame beta chains only. Rows merge per CDR3 protein into single entries with the most common DNA and genes. The sample includes under 600,000 distinct CDR3 sequences, with roughly 14% observed a single time. The ten largest clones represent over 12% of the sample. This sample's treatment or condition label indicates: live attenuated yellow fever vaccine strain. The specimen was PBMCs, collected on the day of the yellow fever booster vaccination. These receptor sequences come from a man in his thirties or forties who received the YFV17D yellow fever vaccine.

This clonotype was seen a handful of times. The V and J genes are TRBV30 and TRBJ2-3; TRBD2 agrees at 8 bases. The junction had 5 bases not matched to a gene; V was cut back by 2 bases and J by 1 base. Per the germline V gene, CDR1 is GTSNPN and CDR2 is SVGIG (reference sequence). CDR3 length: 15 amino acids. The chain's CDR3 is CAWSPGGGRTDTQYF. The CDR3 nucleotides read TGTGCCTGGAGTCCGGGGGGGGGCCGCACAGATACGCAGTATTTT.

A few counts support this clonotype. V usage is TRBV5-1 and J usage is TRBJ2-1; tentatively, D is TRBD1 or TRBD2 (5 bases each). Trimming took 4 bases from V and 4 from J, leaving 12 bases between them. The CDR3 sequence is 14 residues long. CDR1 is SGHRS and CDR2 is YFSETQ in the germline V gene. The CDR3 DNA reads as TGCGCCAGCAGCGTGGGACCCCGATACAATGAGCAGTTCTTC. Encoded protein: CASSVGPRYNEQFF.

The table lists this clonotype with a few counts. CDR3 nucleotide sequence: TGCAGTGCCGCCCCGCCAGGGGGTTGGGACAATGAGCAGTTCTTC. Translation gives CSAAPPGGWDNEQFF. The chain combines TRBV20-1 with TRBJ2-1; 7 positions match TRBD1. The length of the CDR3 is 15 residues. Germline V gives CDR1 DFQATT, CDR2 SNEGSKA (reference sequence). Trimming took 6 bases from V and 5 from J; bases not matched to a gene: 13.

V is TRBV11-2 and J is TRBJ2-7; 8 positions match TRBD2. Trimming removed 1 base from V and 5 bases from J; junction bases left unmatched: 10. CDR3 length: 16 amino acids. CDR1 is SGHAT, CDR2 FQNNGV, per germline. The CDR3 loop reads CASSLVPGLASDEQYF. As DNA, the CDR3 is TGTGCCAGCAGCTTAGTGCCCGGACTAGCCTCGGACGAGCAGTACTTC.

This clonotype was found a few times. V and J are TRBV10-3 and TRBJ2-7; 8 bases align to TRBD1. The CDR3 sequence is 13 residues long. Germline V lookup: CDR1 ENHRY, CDR2 SYGVKD. J lost 0 bases, V lost 7 bases, and 2 bases had no gene match. CDR3 sequence reads: CAITGQGSYEQYF. The CDR3 coding sequence is TGTGCCATCACCGGACAGGGCTCCTACGAGCAGTACTTC.

This clonotype was counted a few times. CDR3 DNA: TGTGCCAGCAGTTTCTTAGGACAGGACACCGGGGAGCTGTTTTTT. It yields the protein CASSFLGQDTGELFF. This chain links TRBV12-3 or TRBV12-4 with TRBJ2-2; 7 bases fit TRBD1. V shed 3 bases, J shed 3 bases, and the junction held 4 bases outside the gene matches. The CDR3 contains 15 residues.

The chain recombines TRBV6-2 or TRBV6-3 with TRBJ2-7, with 7 nucleotides matching TRBD2. Trimming removed 0 bases from V and 3 bases from J; junction bases left unmatched: 11. CDR3 length equals 17 residues. Germline V gene data show CDR1 as MNHEY and CDR2 as SVGEGT. CDR3 nucleotide sequence: TGTGCCAGCAGTTACTCGGTAAGCGGGATCACTCTCTACGAGCAGTACTTC. It yields the protein CASSYSVSGITLYEQYF.

V and J are TRBV7-2 and TRBJ1-2; D gene uncertain. The V and J ends lost 5 bases and 4 bases respectively, with 17 bases between them. This CDR3 has 15 residues. Looked up from germline, CDR1 is SGHTA and CDR2 is FQGNSA. CDR3 sequence: CASSQRPGNFYGYTF. The CDR3 DNA is TGTGCCAGCAGCCAAAGACCCGGGAACTTCTATGGCTACACCTTC.

The chain recombines TRBV18 with TRBJ2-5; D not resolved. The CDR3 totals 15 residues. Germline V lookup: CDR1 KGHSH, CDR2 LQKENI. Trimming left V 0 bases short and J 1 base short, with 9 bases between. Written as DNA, the CDR3 is TGTGCCAGCTCACCACCGTTTGGAGTCCAAGAGACCCAGTACTTC. Translating it yields CASSPPFGVQETQYF.

This chain uses TRBV7-8 with TRBJ2-1; maybe TRBD2 (6 bases). The ends were cut back, 3 bases at V and 8 bases at J, with 17 bases in the middle. The CDR3 runs 15 residues. In germline, CDR1 is SGHVS, CDR2 FQNEAQ. The CDR3 nucleotides are TGTGCCAGCAGCTTGAGCGGGTTTGGGGAGGATGAGCAGTTCTTC. It codes for CASSLSGFGEDEQFF.

This clonotype appeared a few times. The chain links TRBV18 to TRBJ2-5; a weak D match, TRBD1 (5 bases). V was clipped by 5 bases and J by 4 bases, with 11 bases between them. Germline loops: CDR1 KGHSH, CDR2 LQKENI. The CDR3 consists of 13 residues. The CDR3 nucleotides are TGTGCCAGCTCAGAAGGGGTGAGAGAGACCCAGTACTTC. Translated: CASSEGVRETQYF.

This sequence joins TRBV27 and TRBJ1-6; D remains unclear. With 5 bases removed from V and 7 bases from J, the gap between germline ends came to 9 bases. Germline V CDR1 and CDR2: MNHEY, SMNVEV (reference sequence). This CDR3 region has 13 residues. This CDR3 reads CASSRNSNSPLHF. CDR3 in DNA: TGTGCCAGCAGTAGGAACAGCAATTCACCCCTCCACTTT.

This clonotype was seen a few times. The rearrangement links TRBV7-2 to TRBJ2-7; perhaps TRBD2 as D (6 bases). With 5 bases removed from V and 3 bases from J, the gap between germline ends came to 14 bases. Germline values: CDR1 SGHTA, CDR2 FQGNSA. The CDR3 runs 14 residues. The CDR3 DNA follows: TGTGCCAGCAGCCTCCTAAGGGACTTCTACGAGCAGTACTTC. Its translation: CASSLLRDFYEQYF.

This clonotype was found a few times. The chain employs TRBV12-3 or TRBV12-4 and TRBJ2-1; D is possibly TRBD1 or TRBD2 (5 bases each). Trimming shortened V by 5 bases and J by 10 bases, and 12 bases separated the two germline ends. This CDR3 is 12 amino acids long. The CDR3 reads CASSTRRDEQFF. CDR3 nucleotide sequence: TGTGCCAGCAGTACCCGCCGGGACGAGCAGTTCTTC.

The CDR3 here is CASSQTYSGSSIRNEQFF. The CDR3 bases are TGCGCCAGCAGCCAGACCTATAGCGGGAGTAGTATAAGGAATGAGCAGTTCTTC. The V call is TRBV4-1, the J call TRBJ2-1, with 9 bases lining up with TRBD2. The CDR3 consists of 18 residues. V trimming: 3 bases; J trimming: 7 bases; junction bases outside the gene matches: 16. The germline gives CDR1 MGHRA, CDR2 YSYEKL.

This clonotype was observed a handful of times. The chain recombines TRBV19 with TRBJ2-1; D not certain. The CDR3 sequence is 13 residues long. V was pared by 3 bases and J by 4 bases, with 7 bases between. Germline V gives CDR1 LNHDA, CDR2 SQIVND (reference sequence). CDR3 DNA: TGTGCCAGTAGTATGGACCGTTACAATGAGCAGTTCTTC. As protein: CASSMDRYNEQFF.

The V and J genes are TRBV20-1 and TRBJ1-1; D gene uncertain. Germline V lookup: CDR1 DFQATT, CDR2 SNEGSKA (reference sequence). CDR3 length equals 10 residues. The CDR3 coding sequence is TGCATCGGAGGGAACACTGAAGCTTTCTTT. It is translated as CIGGNTEAFF.

This clonotype was seen a handful of times. The chain uses TRBV6-1 and TRBJ2-7; weak D call: TRBD1 (6 bases). Trimming shortened V by 4 bases and J by 6 bases, and 13 bases separated the two germline ends. Germline V gives CDR1 MNHNS, CDR2 SASEGT. CDR3 size: 13 residues. The CDR3 loop reads CASSVQGFGEQYF. The CDR3 nucleotides are TGTGCCAGCAGTGTACAGGGCTTCGGCGAGCAGTACTTC.

This clonotype has just a few counts. The chain employs TRBV2 and TRBJ2-5; 8 bases are shared with TRBD1. The CDR3 spans 15 residues. V trimming: 8 bases; J trimming: 5 bases; junction bases outside the gene matches: 13. Germline loops: CDR1 SNHLY, CDR2 FYNNEI. CDR3 in DNA: TGTGCCAGCCTAGTCTTGGCAGGGGGCTTTGAGACCCAGTACTTC. This codes for CASLVLAGGFETQYF.

This chain links TRBV14 with TRBJ2-7; 7 positions agree with TRBD1. The CDR3 sequence is 14 residues long. Looked up from germline, CDR1 is SGHDN and CDR2 is FVKESK. The V and J ends lost 2 bases and 4 bases, in that order; junction bases with no gene match: 5. The CDR3 loop reads CASSQIPGGYEQYF. The CDR3 DNA sequence: TGTGCCAGCAGCCAAATCCCAGGGGGTTACGAGCAGTACTTC.